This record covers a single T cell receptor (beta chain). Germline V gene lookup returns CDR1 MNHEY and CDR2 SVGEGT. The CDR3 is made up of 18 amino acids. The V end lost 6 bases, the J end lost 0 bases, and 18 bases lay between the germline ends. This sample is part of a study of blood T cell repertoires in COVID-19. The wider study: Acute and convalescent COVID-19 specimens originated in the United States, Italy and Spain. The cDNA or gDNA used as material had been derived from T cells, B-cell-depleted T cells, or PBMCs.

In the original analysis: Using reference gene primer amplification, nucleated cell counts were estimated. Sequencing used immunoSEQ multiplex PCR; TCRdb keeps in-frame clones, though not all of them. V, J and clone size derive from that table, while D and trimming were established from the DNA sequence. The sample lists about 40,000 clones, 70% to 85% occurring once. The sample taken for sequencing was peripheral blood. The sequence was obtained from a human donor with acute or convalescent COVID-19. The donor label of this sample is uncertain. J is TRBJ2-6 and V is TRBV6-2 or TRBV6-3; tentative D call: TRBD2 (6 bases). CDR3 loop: CASSHVAGSSSGANVLTF. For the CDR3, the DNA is TGTGCCAGCAGCCATGTCGCGGGGTCGAGCTCTGGGGCCAACGTCCTGACTTTC.